The entry below describes one TCR beta chain. Its antigen is still unknown. The method was immunoSEQ multiplex PCR; TCRdb's version includes in-frame clones alone and lacks a portion of them. The repertoire holds almost 85,000 clones, more than 70% seen once, with approximately 5.4% in the top ten. From germline, CDR1 is SGHNT and CDR2 YYREEE (reference sequence). V was trimmed by 3 bases and J by 6 bases, leaving 28 bases between them. The CDR3 extends over 18 amino acids. This specimen comes from a study of cytotoxic CD8 clonotypes in ibrutinib-treated CLL. Overall study context: About 25 partial and 2 complete responses; at median roughly 68 months, about 14 remitted, approximately 12 progressed. The study recorded mean values of 255,043 productive templates and 94,082 productive rearrangements per sample. Study-level findings and limits: Baseline clonality, higher than in age-matched healthy donors, tracked circulating CD8+ T-cell counts. Sustained-remission and progressing patients' sampling times differed.

This specimen was PBMCs, taken before ibrutinib treatment. The chain joins TRBV5-4 to TRBJ2-7; D is possibly TRBD2 (7 bases). The source is a human donor with chronic lymphocytic leukemia. The CDR3 nucleotides read TGTGCCAGCAGCTCAGGGGCCGGGCACGGGGGGAAGGGTTTCGAGCAGTACTTC. This codes for CASSSGAGHGGKGFEQYF.